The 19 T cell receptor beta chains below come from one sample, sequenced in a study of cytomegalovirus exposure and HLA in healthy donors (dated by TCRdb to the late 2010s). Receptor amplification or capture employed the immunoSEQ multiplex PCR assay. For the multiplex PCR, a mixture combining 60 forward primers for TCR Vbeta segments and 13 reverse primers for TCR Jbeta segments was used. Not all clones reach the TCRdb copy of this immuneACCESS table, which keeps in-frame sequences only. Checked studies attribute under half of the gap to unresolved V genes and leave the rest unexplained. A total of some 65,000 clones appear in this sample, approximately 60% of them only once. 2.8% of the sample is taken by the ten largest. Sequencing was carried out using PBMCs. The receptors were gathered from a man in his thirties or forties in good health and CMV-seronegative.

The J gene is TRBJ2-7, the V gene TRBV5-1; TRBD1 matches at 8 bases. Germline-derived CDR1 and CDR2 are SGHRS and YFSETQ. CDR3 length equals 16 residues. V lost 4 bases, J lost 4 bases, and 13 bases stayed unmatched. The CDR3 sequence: CASSQRPGGLSYEQYF. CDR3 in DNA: TGCGCCAGCAGCCAGAGACCAGGGGGCTTATCTTACGAGCAGTACTTC.

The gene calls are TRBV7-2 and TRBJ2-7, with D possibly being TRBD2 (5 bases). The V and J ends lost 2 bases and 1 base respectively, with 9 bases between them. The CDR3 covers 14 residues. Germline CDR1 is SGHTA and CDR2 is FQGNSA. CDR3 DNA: TGTGCCAGCAGCTTAACCCGAGGGTCCTACGAGCAGTACTTC. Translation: CASSLTRGSYEQYF.

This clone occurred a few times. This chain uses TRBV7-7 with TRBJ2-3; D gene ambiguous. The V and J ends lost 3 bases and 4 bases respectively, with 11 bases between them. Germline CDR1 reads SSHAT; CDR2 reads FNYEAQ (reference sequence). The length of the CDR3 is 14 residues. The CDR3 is CASSFDSTADTQYF. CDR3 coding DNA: TGTGCCAGCAGCTTTGACTCCACGGCAGATACGCAGTATTTT.

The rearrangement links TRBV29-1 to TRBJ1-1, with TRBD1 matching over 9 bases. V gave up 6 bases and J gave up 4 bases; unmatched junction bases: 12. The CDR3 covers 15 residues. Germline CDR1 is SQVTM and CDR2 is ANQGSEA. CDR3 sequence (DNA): TGCAGCGTCACAATCACAGGGGGACAGGGCACTGAAGCTTTCTTT. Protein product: CSVTITGGQGTEAFF. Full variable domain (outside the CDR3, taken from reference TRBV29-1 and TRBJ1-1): SAVISQKPSRDICQRGTSLTIQCQVDSQVTMMFWYRQQPGQSLTLIATANQGSEATYESGFVIDKFPISRPNLTFSTLTVSNMSPEDSSIYLCSVTITGGQGTEAFFGQGTRLTVV.

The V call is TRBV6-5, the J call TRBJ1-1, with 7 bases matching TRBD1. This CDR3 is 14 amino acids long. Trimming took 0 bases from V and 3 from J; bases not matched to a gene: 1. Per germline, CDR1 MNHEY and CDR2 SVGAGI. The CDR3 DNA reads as TGTGCCAGCAGTTACTCACAGGGGTACACTGAAGCTTTCTTT. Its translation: CASSYSQGYTEAFF.

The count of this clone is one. The CDR3 sequence is CASSYSVAGVYEQYF. Written as DNA, the CDR3 is TGTGCCAGCAGTTACTCGGTAGCGGGGGTTTACGAGCAGTACTTC. This chain uses TRBV6-5 with TRBJ2-7; 9 nucleotides align to TRBD2. Losses at the gene ends were 0 bases for V and 4 bases for J; bases not matched to a gene: 4. There are 15 residues in the CDR3. Germline values: CDR1 MNHEY, CDR2 SVGAGI.

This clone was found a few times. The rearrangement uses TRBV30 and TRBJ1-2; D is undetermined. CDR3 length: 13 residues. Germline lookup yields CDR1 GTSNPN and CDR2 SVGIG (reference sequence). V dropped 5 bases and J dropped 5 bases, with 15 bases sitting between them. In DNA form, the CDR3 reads TGTGCCTGGGCATCCGGGTCGCCTTATGGCTACACCTTC. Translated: CAWASGSPYGYTF.

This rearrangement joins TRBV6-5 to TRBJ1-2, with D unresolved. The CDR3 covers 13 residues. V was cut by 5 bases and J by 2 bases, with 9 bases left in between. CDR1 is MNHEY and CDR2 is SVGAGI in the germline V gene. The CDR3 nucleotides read TGTGCCAGCAGTCTTGACGGGAACTATGGCTACACCTTC. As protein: CASSLDGNYGYTF.

CDR3 amino acids: CSVTGTGGVREQYF. The CDR3 DNA is TGCAGCGTTACCGGGACAGGGGGTGTTCGCGAGCAGTACTTC. This chain links TRBV29-1 with TRBJ2-7; TRBD1 matches at 11 bases. CDR1 is SQVTM and CDR2 is ANQGSEA in the germline V gene. Trimming took 5 bases from V and 6 from J; bases not matched to a gene: 9. This CDR3 region has 14 residues.

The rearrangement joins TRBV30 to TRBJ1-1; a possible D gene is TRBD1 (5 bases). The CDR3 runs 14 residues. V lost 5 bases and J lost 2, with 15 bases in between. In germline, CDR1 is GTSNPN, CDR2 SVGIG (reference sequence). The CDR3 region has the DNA TGTGCCTGGGGGCGGACAACCGAAAACACTGAAGCTTTCTTT. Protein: CAWGRTTENTEAFF.

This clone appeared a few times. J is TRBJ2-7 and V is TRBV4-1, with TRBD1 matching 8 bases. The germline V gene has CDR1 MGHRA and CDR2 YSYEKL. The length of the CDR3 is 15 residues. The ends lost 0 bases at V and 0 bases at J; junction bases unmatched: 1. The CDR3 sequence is CASSQDQGASYEQYF. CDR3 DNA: TGCGCCAGCAGCCAAGATCAGGGGGCCTCCTACGAGCAGTACTTC.

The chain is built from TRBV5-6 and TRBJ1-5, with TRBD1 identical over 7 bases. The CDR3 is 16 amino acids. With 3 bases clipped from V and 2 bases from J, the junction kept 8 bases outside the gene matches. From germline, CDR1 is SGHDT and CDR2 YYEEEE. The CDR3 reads CASSSLKGTGNQPQHF. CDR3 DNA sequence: TGTGCCAGCAGCTCCCTAAAAGGGACAGGCAATCAGCCCCAGCATTTT.

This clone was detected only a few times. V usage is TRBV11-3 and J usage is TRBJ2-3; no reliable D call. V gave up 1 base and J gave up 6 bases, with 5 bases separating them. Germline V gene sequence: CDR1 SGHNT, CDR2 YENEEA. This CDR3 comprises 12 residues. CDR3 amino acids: CASSLASDTQYF. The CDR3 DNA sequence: TGTGCCAGCAGCTTAGCTTCTGATACGCAGTATTTT.

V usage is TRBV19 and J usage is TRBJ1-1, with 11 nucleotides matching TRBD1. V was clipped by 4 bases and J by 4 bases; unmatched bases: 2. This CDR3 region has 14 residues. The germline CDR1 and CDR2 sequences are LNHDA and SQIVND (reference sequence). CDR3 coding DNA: TGTGCCAGTAGTAAGGACAGGGGGCTCACTGAAGCTTTCTTT. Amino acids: CASSKDRGLTEAFF.

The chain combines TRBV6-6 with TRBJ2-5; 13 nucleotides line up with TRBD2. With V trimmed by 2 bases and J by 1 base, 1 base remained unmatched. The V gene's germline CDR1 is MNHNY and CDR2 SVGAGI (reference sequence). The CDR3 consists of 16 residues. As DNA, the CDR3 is TGTGCCAGCAGTTACACTAGCGGGGGGGCCCAAGAGACCCAGTACTTC. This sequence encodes CASSYTSGGAQETQYF.

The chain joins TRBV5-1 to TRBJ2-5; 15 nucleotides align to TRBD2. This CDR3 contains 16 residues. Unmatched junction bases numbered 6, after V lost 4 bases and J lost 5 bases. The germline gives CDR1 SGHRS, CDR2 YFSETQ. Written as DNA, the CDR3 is TGCGCCAGCAGCCCGGCCGGGACTAGCGGGGGGGAGACCCAGTACTTC. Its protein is CASSPAGTSGGETQYF.

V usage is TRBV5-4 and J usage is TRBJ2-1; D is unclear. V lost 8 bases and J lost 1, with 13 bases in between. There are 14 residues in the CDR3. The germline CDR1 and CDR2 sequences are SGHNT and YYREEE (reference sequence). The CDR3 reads CASSLVSSYNEQFF. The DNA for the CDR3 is TGTGCCAGTAGTTTAGTTAGTTCCTACAATGAGCAGTTCTTC.

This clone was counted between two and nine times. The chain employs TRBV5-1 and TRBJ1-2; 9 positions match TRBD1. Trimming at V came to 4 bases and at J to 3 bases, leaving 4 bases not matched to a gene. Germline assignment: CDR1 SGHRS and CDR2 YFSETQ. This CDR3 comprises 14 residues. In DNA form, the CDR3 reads TGCGCCAGCAGCAAGGGACAGGGTGACTATGGCTACACCTTC. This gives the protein CASSKGQGDYGYTF.

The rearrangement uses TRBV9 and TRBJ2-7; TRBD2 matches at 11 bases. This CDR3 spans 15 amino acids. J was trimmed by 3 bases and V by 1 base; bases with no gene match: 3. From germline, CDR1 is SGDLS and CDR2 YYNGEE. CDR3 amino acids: CASSVTSGGGYEQYF. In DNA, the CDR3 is TGTGCCAGCAGCGTAACTAGCGGGGGTGGCTACGAGCAGTACTTC.